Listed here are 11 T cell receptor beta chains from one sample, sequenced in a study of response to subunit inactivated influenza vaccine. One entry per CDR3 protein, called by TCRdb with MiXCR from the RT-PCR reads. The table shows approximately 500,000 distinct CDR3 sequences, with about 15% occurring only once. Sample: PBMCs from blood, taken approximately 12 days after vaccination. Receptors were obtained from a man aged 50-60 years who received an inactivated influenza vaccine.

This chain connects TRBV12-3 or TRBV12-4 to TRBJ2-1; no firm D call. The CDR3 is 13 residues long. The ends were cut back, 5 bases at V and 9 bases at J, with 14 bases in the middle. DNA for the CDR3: TGTGCCAGCAGTCCCTCCCCTACGGGTGAGCAGTTCTTC. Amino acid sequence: CASSPSPTGEQFF.

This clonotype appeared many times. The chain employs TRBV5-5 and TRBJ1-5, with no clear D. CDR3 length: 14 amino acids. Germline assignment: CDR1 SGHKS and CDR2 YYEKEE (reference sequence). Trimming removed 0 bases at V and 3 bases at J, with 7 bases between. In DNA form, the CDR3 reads TGTGCCAGCAGCTTGGGACTTTACAATCAGCCCCAGCATTTT. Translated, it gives CASSLGLYNQPQHF. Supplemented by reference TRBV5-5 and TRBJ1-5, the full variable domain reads DAGVTQSPTHLIKTRGQQVTLRCSPISGHKSVSWYQQVLGQGPQFIFQYYEKEERGRGNFPDRFSARQFPNYSSELNVNALLLGDSALYLCASSLGLYNQPQHFGDGTRLSIL.

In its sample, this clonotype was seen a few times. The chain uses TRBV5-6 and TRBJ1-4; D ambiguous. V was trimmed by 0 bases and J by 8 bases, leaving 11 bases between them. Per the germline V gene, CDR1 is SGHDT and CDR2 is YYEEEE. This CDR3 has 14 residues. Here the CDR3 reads CASSLGGFGEKLFF. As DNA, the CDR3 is TGTGCCAGCAGCTTGGGGGGATTCGGGGAAAAACTGTTTTTT. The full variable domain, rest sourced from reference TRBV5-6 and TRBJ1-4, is DAGVTQSPTHLIKTRGQQVTLRCSPKSGHDTVSWYQQALGQGPQFIFQYYEEEERQRGNFPDRFSGHQFPNYSSELNVNALLLGDSALYLCASSLGGFGEKLFFGSGTQLSVL.

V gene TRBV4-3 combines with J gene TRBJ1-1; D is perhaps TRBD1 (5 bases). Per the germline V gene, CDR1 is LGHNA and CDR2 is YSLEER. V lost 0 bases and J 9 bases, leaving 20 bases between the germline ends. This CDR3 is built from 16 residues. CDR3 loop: CASSQDTLQRGLKAFF. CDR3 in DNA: TGCGCCAGCAGCCAAGATACCCTACAAAGGGGTCTGAAAGCTTTCTTT.

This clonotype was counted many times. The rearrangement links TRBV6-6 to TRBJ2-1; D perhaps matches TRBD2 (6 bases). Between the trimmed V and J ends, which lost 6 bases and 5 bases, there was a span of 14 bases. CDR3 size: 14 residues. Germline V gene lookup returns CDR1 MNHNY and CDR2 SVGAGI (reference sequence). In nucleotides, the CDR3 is TGTGCCAGCAGCGCGGGACGATATAACAATGAGCAGTTCTTC. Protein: CASSAGRYNNEQFF.

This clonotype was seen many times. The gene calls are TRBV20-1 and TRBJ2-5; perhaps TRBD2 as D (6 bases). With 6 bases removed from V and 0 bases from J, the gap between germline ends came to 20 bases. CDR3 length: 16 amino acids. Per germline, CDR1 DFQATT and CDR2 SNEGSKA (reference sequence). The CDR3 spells CSAEGAGLFDQETQYF. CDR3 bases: TGCAGTGCCGAGGGCGCGGGACTGTTTGACCAAGAGACCCAGTACTTC.

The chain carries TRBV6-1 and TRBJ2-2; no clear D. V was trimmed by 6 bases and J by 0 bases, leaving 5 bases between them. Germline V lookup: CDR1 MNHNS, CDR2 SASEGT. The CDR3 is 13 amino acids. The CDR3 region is CASRTSNTGELFF. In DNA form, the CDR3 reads TGTGCCAGCAGAACTTCGAACACCGGGGAGCTGTTTTTT.

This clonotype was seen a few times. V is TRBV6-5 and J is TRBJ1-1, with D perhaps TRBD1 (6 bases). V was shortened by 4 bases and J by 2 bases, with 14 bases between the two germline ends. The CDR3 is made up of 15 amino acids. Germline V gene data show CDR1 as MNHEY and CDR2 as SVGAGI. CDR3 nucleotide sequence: TGTGCCAGCAGTTCTACGACAGGATCTAACACTGAAGCTTTCTTT. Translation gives CASSSTTGSNTEAFF.

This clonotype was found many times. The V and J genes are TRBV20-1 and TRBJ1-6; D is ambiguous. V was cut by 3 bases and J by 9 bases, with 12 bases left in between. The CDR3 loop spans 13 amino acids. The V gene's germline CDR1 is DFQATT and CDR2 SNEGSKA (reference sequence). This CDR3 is CSASGGLRSPLHF. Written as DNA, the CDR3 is TGCAGTGCTAGTGGAGGGCTCCGTTCACCCCTCCACTTT.

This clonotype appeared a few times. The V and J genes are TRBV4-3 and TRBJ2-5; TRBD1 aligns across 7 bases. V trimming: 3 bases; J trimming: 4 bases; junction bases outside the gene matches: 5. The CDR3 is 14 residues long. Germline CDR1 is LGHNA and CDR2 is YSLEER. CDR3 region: CASSQVTGRETQYF. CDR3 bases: TGCGCCAGCAGCCAGGTGACAGGGAGAGAGACCCAGTACTTC.

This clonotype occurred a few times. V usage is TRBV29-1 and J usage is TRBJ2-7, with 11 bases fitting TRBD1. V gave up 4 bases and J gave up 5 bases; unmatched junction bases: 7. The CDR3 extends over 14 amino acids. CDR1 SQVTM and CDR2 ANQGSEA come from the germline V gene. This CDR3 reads CSVARRTGGDEQYF. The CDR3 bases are TGCAGCGTTGCACGCCGGACAGGGGGCGACGAGCAGTACTTC.